This paragraph reports one TCR beta chain. Its antigen is not identified. These data belong to a study of T cell repertoires in ileal Crohn's disease. Study context: All patients had surgery for stricturing (61%) or penetrating (around 40%) disease.

CDR3 length: 14 residues. CDR1 and CDR2 from the germline V gene are SGHRS and YFSETQ. Trimming took 5 bases from V and 0 from J, leaving 9 bases between them. Assay: immunoSEQ multiplex PCR; the TCRdb copy retains only in-frame clones and omits some. The top ten clones hold under 15% of a sample with a few thousand clones, over 60% of them seen once. Study-wide results and limits: All patients with clonality above 26.8% had endoscopic recurrence.

This receptor was taken from an adult with Crohn's disease. The chain has TRBV5-1 and TRBJ2-1; D is uncertain. Sequenced sample: ileal tissue. The CDR3 sequence is CASRSVSSYNEQFF. DNA for the CDR3: TGCGCCAGCAGGTCCGTTAGCTCCTACAATGAGCAGTTCTTC.